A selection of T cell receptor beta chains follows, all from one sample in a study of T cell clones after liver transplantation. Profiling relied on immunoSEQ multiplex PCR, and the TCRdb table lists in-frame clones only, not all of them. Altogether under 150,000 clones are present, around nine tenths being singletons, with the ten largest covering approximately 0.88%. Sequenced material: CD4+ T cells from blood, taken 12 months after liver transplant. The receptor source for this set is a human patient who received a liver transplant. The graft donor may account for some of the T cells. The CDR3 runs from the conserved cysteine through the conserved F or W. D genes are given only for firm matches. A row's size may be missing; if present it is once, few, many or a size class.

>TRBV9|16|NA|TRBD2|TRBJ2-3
CASSATTSGTPDTQYF
TGTGCCAGCAGCGCCACGACTAGCGGGACCCCAGATACGCAGTATTTT
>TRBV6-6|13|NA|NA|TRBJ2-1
CASNRPGSNEQFF
TGTGCCAGCAACCGGCCCGGGAGCAATGAGCAGTTCTTC
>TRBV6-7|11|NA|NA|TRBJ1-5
CAIPPSQPQHF
TGTGCCATACCACCGAGTCAGCCCCAGCATTTT
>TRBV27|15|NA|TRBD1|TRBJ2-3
CASSGPGQGADTQYF
TGTGCCAGCAGTGGACCGGGACAGGGGGCTGATACGCAGTATTTT
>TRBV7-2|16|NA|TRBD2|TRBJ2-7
CASSSGGTSGNYEQYF
TGTGCCAGCAGCTCAGGGGGGACTAGCGGAAACTACGAGCAGTACTTC
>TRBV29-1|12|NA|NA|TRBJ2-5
CSVNDGKETQYF
TGCAGCGTCAACGACGGAAAAGAGACCCAGTACTTC
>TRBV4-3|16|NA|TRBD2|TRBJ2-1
CASSQRQGGFYNEQFF
TGCGCCAGCAGCCAAAGGCAGGGAGGGTTCTACAATGAGCAGTTCTTC
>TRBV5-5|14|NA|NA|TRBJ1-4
CASSLADLNEKLFF
TGTGCCAGCAGCTTGGCTGATCTGAATGAAAAACTGTTTTTT
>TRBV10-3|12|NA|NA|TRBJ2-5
CAISEAEETQYF
TGTGCCATCAGTGAGGCGGAAGAGACCCAGTACTTC
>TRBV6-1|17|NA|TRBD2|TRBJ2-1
CASSEPPGLAAYNEQFF
TGTGCCAGCAGTGAACCCCCGGGGCTAGCGGCCTACAATGAGCAGTTCTTC
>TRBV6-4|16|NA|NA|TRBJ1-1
CASDFMGSRGNTEAFF
TGTGCCAGCGACTTCATGGGAAGCAGGGGGAACACTGAAGCTTTCTTT
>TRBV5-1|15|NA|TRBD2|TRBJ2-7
CASSLAVAGEGEQYF
TGCGCCAGCAGCTTGGCCGTGGCGGGAGAGGGCGAGCAGTACTTC
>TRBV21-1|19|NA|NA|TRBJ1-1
CASIPTGVWDRGPNTEAFF
TGTGCCAGCATCCCAACGGGGGTGTGGGACAGGGGGCCGAACACTGAAGCTTTCTTT
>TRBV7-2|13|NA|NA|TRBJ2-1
CASSFGEFIQEFF
TGTGCCAGCAGCTTTGGGGAGTTCATCCAGGAGTTCTTC
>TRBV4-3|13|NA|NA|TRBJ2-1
CASSQALGDEQFF
TGCGCCAGCAGCCAAGCGCTGGGGGATGAGCAGTTCTTC
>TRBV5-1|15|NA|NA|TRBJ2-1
CASSVGPTDGNEQFF
TGCGCCAGCAGCGTAGGACCCACGGACGGAAATGAGCAGTTCTTC
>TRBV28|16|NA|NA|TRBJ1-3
CATLPPGAKGGNTIYF
TGTGCCACCTTACCCCCTGGGGCAAAAGGAGGAAACACCATATATTTT
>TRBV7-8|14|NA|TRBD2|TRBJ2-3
CASRLAGAVDTQYF
TGTGCCAGCAGGTTAGCGGGAGCGGTAGATACGCAGTATTTT
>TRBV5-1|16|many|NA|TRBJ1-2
CASSLEFGTPNYGYTF
TGCGCCAGCAGCTTGGAATTCGGGACCCCTAACTATGGCTACACCTTC
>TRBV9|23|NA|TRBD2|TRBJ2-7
CAGGSGTRDPVGLGWSPSYEQYF
TGTGCCGGGGGCTCCGGGACTAGGGACCCGGTTGGTTTGGGGTGGAGTCCCTCCTACGAGCAGTACTTC
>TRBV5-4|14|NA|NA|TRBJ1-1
CASSTSGVSTEAFF
TGTGCCAGCAGCACTTCAGGGGTGAGCACTGAAGCTTTCTTT
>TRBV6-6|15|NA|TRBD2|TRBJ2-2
CASLTSGMGTGELFF
TGTGCCAGCTTGACTAGCGGGATGGGAACCGGGGAGCTGTTTTTT
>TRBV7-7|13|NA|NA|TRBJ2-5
CAWGPGGVETQYF
TGTGCCTGGGGCCCGGGTGGCGTAGAGACCCAGTACTTC
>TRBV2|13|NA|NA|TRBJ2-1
CASSGVNPDEQFF
TGTGCCAGCAGTGGAGTGAACCCGGACGAGCAGTTCTTC
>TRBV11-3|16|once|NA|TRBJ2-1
CASSLDRMGGYNEQFF
TGTGCCAGCAGCTTAGATCGGATGGGCGGTTACAATGAGCAGTTCTTC
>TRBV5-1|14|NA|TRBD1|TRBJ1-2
CASSLGQGARGYTF
TGCGCCAGCAGCTTGGGACAGGGGGCGCGGGGCTACACCTTC
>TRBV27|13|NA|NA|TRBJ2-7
CASSLMGQYEQYF
TGTGCCAGCAGTTTAATGGGCCAATACGAGCAGTACTTC
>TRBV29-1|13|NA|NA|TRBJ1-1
CSVAGVREAEAFF
TGCAGCGTTGCAGGGGTTCGGGAGGCCGAAGCTTTCTTT
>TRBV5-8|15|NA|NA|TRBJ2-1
CASSLVVSGLNEQFF
TGTGCCAGCAGCTTGGTTGTTAGCGGTCTAAATGAGCAGTTCTTC
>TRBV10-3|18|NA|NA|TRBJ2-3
CAISESARGQSSTDTQYF
TGTGCCATCAGTGAGTCGGCCAGGGGCCAATCTAGCACAGATACGCAGTATTTT
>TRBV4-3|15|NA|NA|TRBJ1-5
CASSQARQAGQPQHF
TGCGCCAGCAGCCAAGCTCGACAGGCGGGTCAGCCCCAGCATTTT
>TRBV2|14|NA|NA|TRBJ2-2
CASRQRTNTGELFF
TGTGCCAGCAGACAGCGGACGAACACCGGGGAGCTGTTTTTT
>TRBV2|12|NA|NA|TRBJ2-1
CASRGSDNEQFF
TGTGCCAGCAGGGGGTCGGACAATGAGCAGTTCTTC
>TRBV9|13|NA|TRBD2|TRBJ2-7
CASSVATSGEQYF
TGTGCCAGCAGCGTAGCTACTAGCGGGGAGCAGTACTTC
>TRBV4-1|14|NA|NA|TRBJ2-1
CASSTLGRYNEQFF
TGCGCCAGCAGCACCTTGGGACGCTACAATGAGCAGTTCTTC
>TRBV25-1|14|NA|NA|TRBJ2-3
CARLGGAWRYTQYF
TGTGCCAGACTTGGGGGTGCCTGGAGGTATACGCAGTATTTT
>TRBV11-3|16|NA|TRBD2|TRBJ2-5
CASSLGTSGTQETQYF
TGTGCCAGCAGCCTAGGGACTAGCGGGACTCAAGAGACCCAGTACTTC
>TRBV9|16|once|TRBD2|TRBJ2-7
CASSEGASGRLYEQYF
TGTGCCAGCAGCGAGGGGGCTAGCGGGAGGTTATACGAGCAGTACTTC
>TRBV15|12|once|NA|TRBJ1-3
CATSRDGNTIYF
TGTGCCACCAGCAGAGATGGAAACACCATATATTTT
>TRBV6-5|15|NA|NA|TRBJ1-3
CASSYFAASGNTIYF
TGTGCCAGCAGTTACTTCGCCGCCTCTGGAAACACCATATATTTT
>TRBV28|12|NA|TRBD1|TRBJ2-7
CASRQGPYEQYF
TGTGCCAGTCGACAGGGGCCCTACGAGCAGTACTTC